This section outlines one T cell receptor (beta chain) sequence together with its context. The germline V gene has CDR1 SGHTA and CDR2 FQGNSA. The CDR3 has 16 amino acids. The J segment lost 4 bases and the V segment lost 1 base, leaving 8 bases of the junction unmatched. As originally analysed: Using reference gene primer amplification, nucleated cell counts were estimated. Method: immunoSEQ multiplex PCR; TCRdb's copy keeps in-frame clones and lacks some. The DNA was the basis for D and trimming; V, J and clone size are from that table. Of 230,000 or so clones in the sample, roughly nine tenths were seen once. This sample was included in a study of blood T cell repertoires in COVID-19. For recovered donors of Cohort 3, there were two negative PCRs, clearance, or symptom resolution.

The chain joins TRBV7-2 to TRBJ1-2; 8 nucleotides match TRBD1. The receptor comes from a woman in her 30s who had recovered from COVID-19. Sequencing was carried out using PBMCs or T cells enriched from blood (not recorded which). For the CDR3, the DNA is TGTGCCAGCAGCTTAGACCCGACAGGGGATTCCTATGGCTACACCTTC. This gives the protein CASSLDPTGDSYGYTF.